What follows are 5 T cell receptor beta chains derived from one specimen sequenced in a study of beta chain features in type 1 diabetes (dated 2018 in TCRdb). Their recognized antigens are unknown. The protocol used for the library was the immunoSEQ multiplex PCR assay. The entire amount of isolated RNA was reverse transcribed using the High Capacity cDNA Reverse Transcription Kit, so the sequenced TCRB transcripts were expressed ones. Here the immuneACCESS table is served through TCRdb, limited to in-frame sequences with V and J called. Missing clones are a known gap in these copies; in checked studies unresolved V genes cover under half, and the rest lacks a known reason. This sample lists 50,000 or so clones; approximately 40% were detected once. The leading ten clones occupy approximately 0.13% of the sample. Overall results and qualifications from the work: A moderate but significant shortening of TCRB CDR3 length was observed in type 1 diabetes patients in all four CD4+ subsets.

What was sequenced was stem cell memory CD4+ T cells from blood. Read against the paper, the sample's cell subset or site label means: stem cell-like memory CD4+ T cells. These TCRs come from a man aged 25-40 years with type 1 diabetes.

This sequence joins TRBV28 and TRBJ2-7; tentative D call: TRBD2 (6 bases). Germline-derived CDR1 and CDR2 are MDHEN and SYDVKM. The CDR3 is made up of 14 amino acids. V lost 1 base, J lost 0 bases, and 7 bases lay in between. CDR3 coding DNA: TGTGCCAGCAGTTTATATAGCGGCTCCTACGAGCAGTACTTC. Translated: CASSLYSGSYEQYF.

The genes are TRBV6-1 and TRBJ1-5; D is possibly TRBD1 (6 bases). This CDR3 region has 15 residues. The V and J ends lost 6 bases and 0 bases respectively, with 12 bases between them. CDR1 is MNHNS, CDR2 SASEGT, per germline. Here the CDR3 DNA reads TGTGCCAGCAGCGAGACAGGTTATAGCAATCAGCCCCAGCATTTT. It is translated as CASSETGYSNQPQHF.

This clone was picked up a small number of times. V and J are TRBV28 and TRBJ2-7; no reliable D call. CDR1 and CDR2 from the germline V gene are MDHEN and SYDVKM. Trimming cost V 1 base and J 4 bases, with 8 bases left between them. The length of the CDR3 is 13 residues. The DNA for the CDR3 is TGTGCCAGCAGTTTATTTTTTCAGTACGAGCAGTACTTC. This translates into CASSLFFQYEQYF. Full variable domain (missing parts from reference TRBV28 and TRBJ2-7): DVKVTQSSRYLVKRTGEKVFLECVQDMDHENMFWYRQDPGLGLRLIYFSYDVKMKEKGDIPEGYSVSREKKERFSLILESASTNQTSMYLCASSLFFQYEQYFGPGTRLTVT.

The V and J genes are TRBV7-2 and TRBJ1-2; 8 nucleotides agree with TRBD1. CDR3 length: 14 residues. After removal of 1 base from V and 8 bases from J, the junction contained 6 bases not matched to a gene. Germline CDR1 reads SGHTA; CDR2 reads FQGNSA. As DNA, the CDR3 is TGTGCCAGCAGCTTAGTCGGACAGGGCATCGGCTACACCTTC. Its protein is CASSLVGQGIGYTF.

The chain uses TRBV18 and TRBJ1-1, with D uncertain. CDR1 KGHSH and CDR2 LQKENI come from the germline V gene. Deletions cut 3 bases from V and 6 bases from J, with 14 bases between. The CDR3 extends over 14 amino acids. CDR3 bases: TGTGCCAGCTCACCGCAGGAGGTCTTATCTGAAGCTTTCTTT. Amino acid sequence: CASSPQEVLSEAFF.